What follows are 19 T cell receptor beta chains derived from one specimen sequenced in a study of cytomegalovirus exposure and HLA in healthy donors. TCRdb keeps only in-frame clones here, not all; method: immunoSEQ multiplex PCR. The sample includes some 170,000 clones, nearly 90% seen only once; the top ten take about 9.4%. The specimen sequenced was PBMCs. Source of these receptors: a woman aged 18-29 years in good health and CMV-seropositive.

The chain recombines TRBV7-8 with TRBJ1-4; 7 positions match TRBD1. V trimming: 5 bases; J trimming: 5 bases; junction bases outside the gene matches: 8. The CDR3 is made up of 15 amino acids. Looked up from germline, CDR1 is SGHVS and CDR2 is FQNEAQ. The DNA for the CDR3 is TGTGCCAGCAGCCTCTCCGGGACAGCGAATGAAAAACTGTTTTTT. Translation: CASSLSGTANEKLFF.

The V and J genes are TRBV12-5 and TRBJ1-4, with TRBD1 identical over 7 bases. Trimming took 3 bases from V and 4 from J; bases not matched to a gene: 5. Looked up from germline, CDR1 is LGHNT and CDR2 is FRNRAP. The CDR3 runs 15 residues. CDR3: CASGFPGQFNEKLFF. CDR3 sequence (DNA): TGTGCTAGTGGTTTCCCGGGACAGTTTAATGAAAAACTGTTTTTT.

V is TRBV28 and J is TRBJ2-7, with unresolved D. The V end lost 4 bases, the J end lost 2 bases, and 9 bases lay between the germline ends. CDR3 length: 13 residues. Looked up from germline, CDR1 is MDHEN and CDR2 is SYDVKM. CDR3 region: CASSSAQTYEQYF. The CDR3 nucleotides read TGTGCCAGCAGTTCGGCACAGACCTACGAGCAGTACTTC.

The chain couples TRBV9 to TRBJ2-1, with 9 nucleotides matching TRBD2. V shed 0 bases and J 3 bases; nucleotides not matched to a gene: 4. Germline CDR1 and CDR2: SGDLS and YYNGEE. The CDR3 spans 16 residues. The CDR3 region has the DNA TGTGCCAGCAGCGTAGGACTAGCGGTACGCTACAATGAGCAGTTCTTC. Amino acid sequence: CASSVGLAVRYNEQFF.

The chain employs TRBV7-6 and TRBJ2-1, with no clear D. This CDR3 has 13 amino acids. The germline V gene encodes CDR1 SGHVS and CDR2 FNYEAQ. V lost 1 base and J 9 bases, leaving 10 bases between the germline ends. The CDR3 here is CASSLVGMSEQFF. The CDR3 DNA is TGTGCCAGCAGCTTAGTCGGTATGAGTGAGCAGTTCTTC.

The J gene is TRBJ2-3, the V gene TRBV7-8; 11 bases agree with TRBD2. Germline V lookup: CDR1 SGHVS, CDR2 FQNEAQ. The CDR3 runs to 16 residues. Unmatched junction bases numbered 8, after V lost 4 bases and J lost 5 bases. The CDR3: CASSSRLAGSLDTQYF. CDR3 nucleotides: TGTGCCAGCAGCTCCAGACTAGCGGGAAGTTTAGATACGCAGTATTTT.

This sequence joins TRBV5-1 and TRBJ2-7; 10 bases are shared with TRBD1. CDR1 is SGHRS, CDR2 YFSETQ, per germline. After removal of 4 bases from V and 3 bases from J, the junction contained 10 bases not matched to a gene. The CDR3 is 16 residues long. CDR3 protein: CASSAGGTGDNYEQYF. The CDR3 nucleotides read TGCGCCAGCAGCGCCGGAGGGACAGGGGACAACTACGAGCAGTACTTC.

The chain carries TRBV29-1 and TRBJ2-7; 7 bases fit TRBD1. Germline lookup yields CDR1 SQVTM and CDR2 ANQGSEA. This CDR3 spans 15 amino acids. The junction had 11 bases not matched to a gene; V was cut back by 3 bases and J by 3 bases. The CDR3 coding sequence is TGCAGCGTTGAGAACAGGGGCAGCTCCTTCTACGAGCAGTACTTC. It codes for CSVENRGSSFYEQYF.

The chain combines TRBV7-3 with TRBJ2-5; 8 nucleotides agree with TRBD2. Per germline, CDR1 SGHTA and CDR2 FQGTGA. This CDR3 has 16 residues. After removal of 4 bases from V and 5 bases from J, the junction contained 12 bases not matched to a gene. The CDR3 nucleotides read TGTGCCAGCAGCTCAGGACTAGCAGGCCCGTCGGAGACCCAGTACTTC. It encodes CASSSGLAGPSETQYF. The full variable domain, with the rest looked up from reference TRBV7-3 and TRBJ2-5, is GAGVSQTPSNKVTEKGKYVELRCDPISGHTALYWYRQSLGQGPEFLIYFQGTGAADDSGLPNDRFFAVRPEGSVSTLKIQRTERGDSAVYLCASSSGLAGPSETQYFGPGTRLLVL.

The rearrangement joins TRBV30 to TRBJ2-3, with D tentatively TRBD2 (6 bases). With 3 bases removed from V and 1 base from J, the gap between germline ends came to 8 bases. In germline, CDR1 is GTSNPN, CDR2 SVGIG (reference sequence). This CDR3 is 13 amino acids long. The CDR3 spells CAWRRGRTDTQYF. CDR3 coding DNA: TGTGCCTGGAGGCGGGGCCGCACAGATACGCAGTATTTT. Drawing the rest from reference TRBV30 and TRBJ2-3, the complete variable domain is SQTIHQWPATLVQPVGSPLSLECTVEGTSNPNLYWYRQAAGRGLQLLFYSVGIGQISSEVPQNLSASRPQDRQFILSSKKLLLSDSGFYLCAWRRGRTDTQYFGPGTRLTVL.

The chain carries TRBV29-1 and TRBJ2-7; 9 nucleotides align to TRBD1. V lost 6 bases to trimming and J lost 3 bases; unmatched junction nucleotides: 12. CDR1 is SQVTM and CDR2 is ANQGSEA in the germline V gene. CDR3 length: 15 residues. CDR3 sequence (DNA): TGCAGCGTACGTGAGGGGACAGGGAACTTCTACGAGCAGTACTTC. Protein sequence: CSVREGTGNFYEQYF.

The rearrangement joins TRBV30 to TRBJ2-7; 8 bases agree with TRBD1. J gave up 7 bases and V 7 bases, and 18 bases lay outside the gene matches. The CDR3 is 15 amino acids. CDR1 is GTSNPN and CDR2 is SVGIG in the germline V gene (reference sequence). The CDR3 loop is CASTSPGTGVREQYF. CDR3 bases: TGTGCCTCTACATCCCCCGGGACAGGTGTTCGGGAGCAGTACTTC.

The CDR3 DNA reads as TGTGCCTGGAGAGGCTTGGACAGCATGAACACTGAAGCTTTCTTT. Translation: CAWRGLDSMNTEAFF. The chain combines TRBV30 with TRBJ1-1, with D tentatively TRBD1 (6 bases). The V end lost 3 bases, the J end lost 0 bases, and 14 bases lay between the germline ends. Germline V gene lookup returns CDR1 GTSNPN and CDR2 SVGIG (reference sequence). The CDR3 loop spans 15 amino acids.

Of note for this clone: The sample holds other DNA sequences that translate to the same CDR3. The rearrangement uses TRBV6-1 and TRBJ2-7; no clear D gene. From germline, CDR1 is MNHNS and CDR2 SASEGT. The V gene lost 0 bases and the J gene lost 2 bases, with 5 bases spanning the gap. The CDR3 sequence is 13 residues long. The CDR3 is CASSEARTYEQYF. CDR3 DNA: TGTGCCAGCAGTGAAGCTAGAACCTACGAGCAGTACTTC.

The CDR3 spells CASSYSSGNWNSPLHF. CDR3 nucleotides: TGTGCCAGCAGTTACTCTTCAGGGAACTGGAATTCACCCCTCCACTTT. The gene calls are TRBV6-5 and TRBJ1-6, with D perhaps TRBD1 (5 bases). V dropped 0 bases and J dropped 7 bases, with 13 bases sitting between them. In germline, CDR1 is MNHEY, CDR2 SVGAGI. This CDR3 comprises 16 residues.

The rearrangement uses TRBV19 and TRBJ1-2; tentative D call: TRBD1 (5 bases). The V gene's germline CDR1 is LNHDA and CDR2 SQIVND (reference sequence). CDR3 length equals 12 residues. Trimming cost V 8 bases and J 7 bases, with 14 bases left between them. In DNA, the CDR3 is TGTGCCAGTTCTTGGGGGGGAGGTGGCTACACCTTC. This translates into CASSWGGGGYTF.

A note on this clone: Other DNA sequences in this sample translate to the same CDR3. V usage is TRBV2 and J usage is TRBJ2-7; tentative D call: TRBD1 (6 bases). The V end lost 5 bases, the J end lost 4 bases, and 9 bases lay between the germline ends. The CDR3 consists of 12 residues. The V gene's germline CDR1 is SNHLY and CDR2 FYNNEI. The CDR3 protein is CASSSGVYEQYF. CDR3 DNA sequence: TGTGCCAGCAGTTCAGGGGTGTACGAGCAGTACTTC.

This clone was counted a few times. The chain employs TRBV29-1 and TRBJ1-2; 7 positions agree with TRBD1. Germline CDR1 SQVTM, CDR2 ANQGSEA. After removal of 7 bases from V and 3 bases from J, the junction contained 2 bases not matched to a gene. CDR3 length: 11 residues. The CDR3 bases are TGCAGCGGGGGGACAGACTATGGCTACACCTTC. This translates into CSGGTDYGYTF.

The rearrangement uses TRBV5-1 and TRBJ2-1; 10 positions match TRBD2. The V gene's germline CDR1 is SGHRS and CDR2 YFSETQ. CDR3 size: 17 residues. The V and J ends lost 3 bases and 6 bases, in that order; junction bases with no gene match: 12. The CDR3 DNA follows: TGCGCCAGCAGCTGGGGTTCACTAGCGGGACCTGGCAATGAGCAGTTCTTC. Amino acid sequence: CASSWGSLAGPGNEQFF.